The rows below give T cell receptor beta chains drawn from one sample of a study of blood T cell repertoires in COVID-19. Using immunoSEQ multiplex PCR, the repertoire was profiled, and TCRdb retains in-frame clones only, with some absent. The sample includes 45,000 to 70,000 clones, roughly 87% of them seen just once. The sequencing input was peripheral blood. The receptor set was obtained from a woman of 80 years or more with COVID-19, enrolled during active disease. Both conserved end residues are part of each CDR3. A D gene is named only where the DNA matches it firmly. Size is stated for part of the rows, as once, few or many counts, or as a class when the clone is expanded.

d_gene: TRBD2; abundance: NA; v_gene: TRBV3-1/TRBV3-2; j_gene: TRBJ2-3; CDR3aa: CASSPLAGAGTDTQYF; CDR3nt: TGTGCCAGCAGCCCCTTAGCGGGGGCCGGCACAGATACGCAGTATTTT
d_gene: TRBD1; abundance: NA; v_gene: TRBV7-9; j_gene: TRBJ1-5; CDR3aa: CASSPGGSWGNQPQHF; CDR3nt: TGTGCCAGCAGCCCAGGGGGCTCCTGGGGCAATCAGCCCCAGCATTTT
d_gene: NA; abundance: few; v_gene: TRBV5-1; j_gene: TRBJ2-5; CDR3aa: CASSLVLEETQYF; CDR3nt: TGCGCCAGCAGCTTGGTCTTGGAGGAGACCCAGTACTTC
d_gene: NA; abundance: NA; v_gene: TRBV5-4; j_gene: TRBJ1-2; CDR3aa: CASSPTEIYGYTF; CDR3nt: TGTGCCAGCAGCCCAACAGAGATCTATGGCTACACCTTC
d_gene: NA; abundance: NA; v_gene: TRBV27; j_gene: TRBJ1-5; CDR3aa: CASSLRASGQPQHF; CDR3nt: TGTGCCAGCAGTTTACGGGCTAGCGGTCAGCCCCAGCATTTT
d_gene: NA; abundance: NA; v_gene: TRBV11-3; j_gene: TRBJ2-1; CDR3aa: CASSRGDSVEQFF; CDR3nt: TGTGCCAGCAGCCGAGGCGACTCGGTTGAGCAGTTCTTC
d_gene: NA; abundance: NA; v_gene: TRBV30; j_gene: TRBJ2-5; CDR3aa: CAWRGTGEMAQYF; CDR3nt: TGTGCCTGGAGGGGGACGGGGGAGATGGCCCAGTACTTC
d_gene: TRBD2; abundance: NA; v_gene: TRBV5-6; j_gene: TRBJ2-1; CDR3aa: CASSRRLAGGRYNEQFF; CDR3nt: TGTGCCAGCAGCCGAAGACTAGCGGGGGGGCGGTACAATGAGCAGTTCTTC
d_gene: NA; abundance: once; v_gene: TRBV5-1; j_gene: TRBJ1-2; CDR3aa: CASSGPGGSGGYTF; CDR3nt: TGCGCCAGCAGCGGACCGGGGGGTAGTGGGGGCTACACCTTC
d_gene: NA; abundance: NA; v_gene: TRBV9; j_gene: TRBJ2-7; CDR3aa: CASSVATGTTYEQYF; CDR3nt: TGTGCCAGCAGCGTAGCAACAGGGACCACCTACGAGCAGTACTTC
d_gene: NA; abundance: NA; v_gene: TRBV3-1/TRBV3-2; j_gene: TRBJ2-1; CDR3aa: CASSQDLTTEQFF; CDR3nt: TGTGCCAGCAGCCAAGATCTGACAACTGAGCAGTTCTTC
d_gene: TRBD1; abundance: NA; v_gene: TRBV9; j_gene: TRBJ1-1; CDR3aa: CASSVGSGGTEAFF; CDR3nt: TGTGCCAGCAGCGTAGGTTCAGGGGGCACTGAAGCTTTCTTT
d_gene: NA; abundance: once; v_gene: TRBV7-2; j_gene: TRBJ2-7; CDR3aa: CASSLAGKPYEQYF; CDR3nt: TGTGCCAGCAGCTTAGCGGGCAAGCCCTACGAGCAGTACTTC
d_gene: NA; abundance: NA; v_gene: TRBV18; j_gene: TRBJ2-3; CDR3aa: CASSPYLSTDTQYF; CDR3nt: TGTGCCAGCTCCCCCTACCTTAGCACAGATACGCAGTATTTT
d_gene: TRBD1; abundance: NA; v_gene: TRBV6-5; j_gene: TRBJ2-7; CDR3aa: CASSYSRDSYEQYF; CDR3nt: TGTGCCAGCAGTTACTCGAGGGACAGCTACGAGCAGTACTTC
d_gene: NA; abundance: NA; v_gene: TRBV5-1; j_gene: TRBJ2-7; CDR3aa: CASSLKESYEQYF; CDR3nt: TGCGCCAGCAGCTTGAAGGAGTCATACGAGCAGTACTTC
d_gene: NA; abundance: NA; v_gene: TRBV7-9; j_gene: TRBJ2-7; CDR3aa: CASSLARGGTGRHYEQYF; CDR3nt: TGTGCCAGCAGCTTAGCCCGGGGGGGGACAGGGAGACACTACGAGCAGTACTTC
d_gene: TRBD2; abundance: many; v_gene: TRBV7-9; j_gene: TRBJ2-3; CDR3aa: CAGRLAEGTDTQYF; CDR3nt: TGTGCCGGAAGACTAGCGGAGGGCACAGATACGCAGTATTTT
d_gene: NA; abundance: NA; v_gene: TRBV29-1; j_gene: TRBJ2-2; CDR3aa: CSVGGSGELFF; CDR3nt: TGCAGCGTTGGAGGGTCCGGGGAGCTGTTTTTT
d_gene: NA; abundance: NA; v_gene: TRBV13; j_gene: TRBJ1-5; CDR3aa: CASSEGDRNQPQHF; CDR3nt: TGTGCCAGCAGCGAGGGAGACCGAAATCAGCCCCAGCATTTT
d_gene: NA; abundance: NA; v_gene: TRBV5-4; j_gene: TRBJ2-5; CDR3aa: CASSLGDRKETQYF; CDR3nt: TGTGCCAGCAGCTTGGGCGACAGGAAAGAGACCCAGTACTTC
d_gene: TRBD1; abundance: NA; v_gene: TRBV6-1; j_gene: TRBJ2-2; CDR3aa: CASSEGPFRTGGSGELFF; CDR3nt: TGTGCCAGCAGTGAAGGACCTTTTAGGACAGGGGGAAGCGGGGAGCTGTTTTTT
d_gene: NA; abundance: NA; v_gene: TRBV11-2; j_gene: TRBJ1-2; CDR3aa: CASSPWIGADGYTF; CDR3nt: TGTGCCAGCAGCCCATGGATAGGGGCCGATGGCTACACCTTC
d_gene: NA; abundance: NA; v_gene: TRBV6-5; j_gene: TRBJ2-7; CDR3aa: CASSRAVTYEQYF; CDR3nt: TGTGCCAGCAGTAGAGCGGTGACCTACGAGCAGTACTTC
d_gene: TRBD2; abundance: NA; v_gene: TRBV7-2; j_gene: TRBJ2-1; CDR3aa: CASSFQRGGYNEQFF; CDR3nt: TGTGCCAGCAGCTTCCAGCGGGGGGGCTACAATGAGCAGTTCTTC
d_gene: TRBD1; abundance: NA; v_gene: TRBV19; j_gene: TRBJ2-2; CDR3aa: CASSFLPGGRVTGELFF; CDR3nt: TGTGCCAGTAGCTTTTTACCAGGGGGTCGGGTCACCGGGGAGCTGTTTTTT
d_gene: NA; abundance: once; v_gene: TRBV6-1; j_gene: TRBJ1-1; CDR3aa: CASSEMRGVTEAFF; CDR3nt: TGTGCCAGCAGTGAGATGCGGGGGGTCACTGAAGCTTTCTTT
d_gene: NA; abundance: NA; v_gene: TRBV30; j_gene: TRBJ2-7; CDR3aa: CAWSVFGTYEQYF; CDR3nt: TGTGCCTGGAGTGTGTTCGGTACCTACGAGCAGTACTTC
d_gene: NA; abundance: NA; v_gene: TRBV7-9; j_gene: TRBJ1-1; CDR3aa: CASSFTREAFF; CDR3nt: TGTGCCAGCAGCTTCACTCGGGAGGCTTTCTTT
d_gene: NA; abundance: NA; v_gene: TRBV7-2; j_gene: TRBJ2-5; CDR3aa: CASSFRGGAQETQYF; CDR3nt: TGTGCCAGCAGCTTTCGAGGGGGGGCTCAAGAGACCCAGTACTTC
d_gene: NA; abundance: NA; v_gene: TRBV5-5; j_gene: TRBJ2-2; CDR3aa: CASSLVHHTTNTGELFF; CDR3nt: TGTGCCAGCAGCTTGGTCCACCATACTACGAACACCGGGGAGCTGTTTTTT
d_gene: TRBD2; abundance: NA; v_gene: TRBV6-5; j_gene: TRBJ2-1; CDR3aa: CASSNSGGANYEQFF; CDR3nt: TGTGCCAGCAGCAATAGCGGGGGGGCAAATTATGAGCAGTTCTTC
d_gene: NA; abundance: NA; v_gene: TRBV10-3; j_gene: TRBJ2-7; CDR3aa: CAIAGLSPYEQYF; CDR3nt: TGTGCCATCGCGGGCCTATCGCCCTACGAGCAGTACTTC
d_gene: NA; abundance: NA; v_gene: TRBV25-1; j_gene: TRBJ1-6; CDR3aa: CASSENSGRISPLHF; CDR3nt: TGTGCCAGCAGTGAAAACAGCGGCCGGATCTCACCCCTCCACTTT
d_gene: NA; abundance: NA; v_gene: TRBV30; j_gene: TRBJ2-5; CDR3aa: CAWSRTGIYQETQYF; CDR3nt: TGTGCCTGGAGTAGAACAGGGATTTATCAAGAGACCCAGTACTTC
d_gene: TRBD1; abundance: NA; v_gene: TRBV5-1; j_gene: TRBJ1-2; CDR3aa: CASSRTGGNYGYTF; CDR3nt: TGCGCCAGCAGCCGGACAGGGGGCAACTATGGCTACACCTTC
d_gene: NA; abundance: NA; v_gene: TRBV3-1/TRBV3-2; j_gene: TRBJ2-5; CDR3aa: CASSQERKRGLETQYF; CDR3nt: TGTGCCAGCAGCCAAGAAAGGAAACGGGGGTTGGAGACCCAGTACTTC
d_gene: NA; abundance: NA; v_gene: TRBV27; j_gene: TRBJ2-1; CDR3aa: CASYRSAAGPRDEQFF; CDR3nt: TGTGCCAGCTACAGAAGCGCTGCAGGGCCTCGCGATGAGCAGTTCTTC
d_gene: NA; abundance: NA; v_gene: TRBV6-2/TRBV6-3; j_gene: TRBJ1-6; CDR3aa: CASSWTEATSPLHF; CDR3nt: TGTGCCAGCAGTTGGACAGAGGCAACTTCACCCCTCCACTTT
d_gene: NA; abundance: once; v_gene: TRBV6-5; j_gene: TRBJ2-7; CDR3aa: CASSRGQKSYEQYF; CDR3nt: TGTGCCAGCAGTCGCGGACAGAAGTCCTACGAGCAGTACTTC
d_gene: TRBD1; abundance: NA; v_gene: TRBV10-1; j_gene: TRBJ1-5; CDR3aa: CASSELSGGRRDQPQHF; CDR3nt: TGCGCCAGCAGTGAACTTTCAGGGGGAAGACGTGATCAGCCCCAGCATTTT
d_gene: TRBD1; abundance: NA; v_gene: TRBV5-6; j_gene: TRBJ1-2; CDR3aa: CASSLRSSGGGYGYTF; CDR3nt: TGTGCCAGCAGCTTGAGAAGTTCAGGGGGCGGCTATGGCTACACCTTC
d_gene: TRBD1; abundance: NA; v_gene: TRBV10-3; j_gene: TRBJ1-1; CDR3aa: CAISGTGWNTEAFF; CDR3nt: TGTGCCATCAGTGGGACAGGGTGGAACACTGAAGCTTTCTTT